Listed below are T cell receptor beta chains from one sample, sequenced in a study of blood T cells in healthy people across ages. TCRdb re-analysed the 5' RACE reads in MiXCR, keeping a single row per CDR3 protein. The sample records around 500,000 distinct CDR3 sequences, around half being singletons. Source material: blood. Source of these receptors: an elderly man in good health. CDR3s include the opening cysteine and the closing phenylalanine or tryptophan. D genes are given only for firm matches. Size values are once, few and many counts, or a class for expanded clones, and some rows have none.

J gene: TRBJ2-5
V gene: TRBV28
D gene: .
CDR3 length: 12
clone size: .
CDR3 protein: CASSFSLGEQYF
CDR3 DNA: TGTGCCAGCAGTTTCTCCTTGGGGGAGCAGTACTTC

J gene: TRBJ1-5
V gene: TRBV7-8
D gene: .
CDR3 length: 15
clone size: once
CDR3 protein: CASSLVLGVNQPQHF
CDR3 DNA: TGTGCCAGCAGCTTAGTGCTGGGGGTCAATCAGCCCCAGCATTTT

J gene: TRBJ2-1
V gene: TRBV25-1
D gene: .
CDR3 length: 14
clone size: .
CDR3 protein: CASSGTGTYNEQFF
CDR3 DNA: TGTGCCAGCAGTGGTACAGGGACCTACAATGAGCAGTTCTTC

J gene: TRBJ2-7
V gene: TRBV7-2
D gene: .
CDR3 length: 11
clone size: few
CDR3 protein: CASSLAHEQYF
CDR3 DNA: TGTGCCAGTAGCCTGGCCCACGAGCAGTACTTC

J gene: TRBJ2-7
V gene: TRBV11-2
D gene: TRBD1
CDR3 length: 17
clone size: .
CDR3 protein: CASSPIARTGTTYEQYF
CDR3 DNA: TGTGCCAGCAGTCCAATCGCCCGGACAGGGACAACCTACGAGCAGTACTTC

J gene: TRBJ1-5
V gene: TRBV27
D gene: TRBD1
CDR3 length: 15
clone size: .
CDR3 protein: CASSPDRVLNQPQHF
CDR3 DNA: TGTGCCAGCAGCCCCGACAGGGTCCTTAATCAGCCCCAGCATTTT

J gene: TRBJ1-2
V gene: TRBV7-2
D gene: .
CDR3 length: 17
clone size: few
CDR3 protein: CASSLAGRGNPLGGYTF
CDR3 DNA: TGTGCCAGCAGCTTAGCGGGCCGGGGCAATCCATTGGGTGGCTACACCTTC

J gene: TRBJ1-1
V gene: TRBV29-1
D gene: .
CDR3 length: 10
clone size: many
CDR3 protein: CSGGNTEAFF
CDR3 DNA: TGCAGCGGAGGGAACACTGAAGCTTTCTTT

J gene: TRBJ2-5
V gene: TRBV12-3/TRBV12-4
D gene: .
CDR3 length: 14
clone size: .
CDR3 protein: CASSWGRHQETQYF
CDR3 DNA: TGTGCCAGCAGTTGGGGCAGACACCAAGAGACCCAGTACTTC

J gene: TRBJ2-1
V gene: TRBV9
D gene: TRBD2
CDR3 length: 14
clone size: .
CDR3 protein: CASSRAGAGNEQFF
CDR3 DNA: TGTGCCAGCAGCCGAGCGGGAGCGGGTAATGAGCAGTTCTTC

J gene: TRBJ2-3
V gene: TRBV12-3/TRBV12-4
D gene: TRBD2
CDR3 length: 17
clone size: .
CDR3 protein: CASSLPGLAGRTDTQYF
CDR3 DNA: TGTGCCAGCAGTTTACCGGGACTAGCGGGACGCACAGATACGCAGTATTTT

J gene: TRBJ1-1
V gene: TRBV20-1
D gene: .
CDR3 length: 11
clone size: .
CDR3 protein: CSARPNTEAFF
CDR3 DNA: TGCAGTGCTAGACCGAACACTGAAGCTTTCTTT

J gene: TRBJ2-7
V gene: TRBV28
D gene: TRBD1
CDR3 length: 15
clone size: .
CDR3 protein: CASSLREDRGGEQYF
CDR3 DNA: TGTGCCAGCAGTCTACGGGAGGACAGGGGAGGAGAGCAGTACTTC

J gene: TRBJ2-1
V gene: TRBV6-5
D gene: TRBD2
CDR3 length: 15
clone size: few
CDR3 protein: CASSGPGLAGNEQFF
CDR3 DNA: TGTGCCAGCAGTGGACCGGGACTAGCAGGAAATGAGCAGTTCTTC

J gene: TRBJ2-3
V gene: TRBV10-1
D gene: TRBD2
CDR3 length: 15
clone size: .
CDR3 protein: CASILAGGRGDTQYF
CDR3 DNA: TGCGCCAGCATTCTAGCGGGGGGCCGTGGAGATACGCAGTATTTT

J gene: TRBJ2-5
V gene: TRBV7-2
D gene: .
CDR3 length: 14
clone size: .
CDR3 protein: CASSARTAEETQYF
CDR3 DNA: TGTGCCAGCAGCGCCCGGACAGCCGAAGAGACCCAGTACTTC

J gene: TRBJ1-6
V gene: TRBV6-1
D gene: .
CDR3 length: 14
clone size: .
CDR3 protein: CASSEAVGSAPLHF
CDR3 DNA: TGTGCCAGCAGTGAAGCTGTCGGGAGTGCACCCCTCCACTTT

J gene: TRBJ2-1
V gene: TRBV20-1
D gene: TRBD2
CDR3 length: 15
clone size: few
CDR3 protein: CSSRIRTSGYNEQFF
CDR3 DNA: TGCAGTTCCAGAATAAGGACTAGCGGATACAATGAGCAGTTCTTC

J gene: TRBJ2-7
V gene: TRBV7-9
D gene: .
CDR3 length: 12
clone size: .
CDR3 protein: CASSHPQYEQYF
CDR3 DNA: TGTGCCAGCAGCCATCCACAGTACGAGCAGTACTTC